Detailed here is one T cell receptor (beta chain). The data were obtained in a study of Ad26.COV2.S vaccination and SARS-CoV-2 variants. Clones were sequenced by immunoSEQ multiplex PCR, and TCRdb holds only the in-frame ones, with some missing. The profile shows a few hundred thousand clones, around 91% of them singletons. V lost 5 bases, J lost 4 bases, and 9 bases lay in between. The CDR3 extends over 13 amino acids. The germline V gene encodes CDR1 SSHAT and CDR2 FNYEAQ (reference sequence). Documented treatment: 19 received Ad26.COV2.S at low or high dose, single or two shots; about five received placebo; per-sample allocation not given. Samples were taken on day 63 after the first vaccine or placebo injection.

V usage is TRBV7-7 and J usage is TRBJ2-1, with D possibly TRBD2 on 5 matching bases. This clonotype was obtained from a person between 18 and 59 years old who received the Ad26.COV2.S COVID-19 vaccine or a placebo. Sequenced here: peripheral blood, sampled in a trial of Ad26.COV2.S vaccine versus placebo. CDR3 DNA: TGTGCCAGCAGCCTCGAGCGGTACAATGAGCAGTTCTTC. It is translated as CASSLERYNEQFF.